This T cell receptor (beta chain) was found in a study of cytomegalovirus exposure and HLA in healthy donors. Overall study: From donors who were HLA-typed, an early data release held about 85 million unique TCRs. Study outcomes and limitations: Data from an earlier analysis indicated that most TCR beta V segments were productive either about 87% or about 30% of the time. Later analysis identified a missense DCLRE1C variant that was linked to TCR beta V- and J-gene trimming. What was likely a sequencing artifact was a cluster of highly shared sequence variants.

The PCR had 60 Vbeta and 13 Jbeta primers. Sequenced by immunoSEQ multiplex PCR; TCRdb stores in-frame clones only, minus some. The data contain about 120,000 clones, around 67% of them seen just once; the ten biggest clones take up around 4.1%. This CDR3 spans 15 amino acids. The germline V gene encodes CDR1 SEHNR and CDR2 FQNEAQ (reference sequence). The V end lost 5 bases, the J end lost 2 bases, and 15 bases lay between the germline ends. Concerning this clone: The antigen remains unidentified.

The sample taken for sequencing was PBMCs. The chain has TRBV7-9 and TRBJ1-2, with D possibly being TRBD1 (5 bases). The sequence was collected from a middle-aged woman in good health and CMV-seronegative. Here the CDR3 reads CASSPQGGGNYGYTF. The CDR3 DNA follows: TGTGCCAGCAGCCCCCAGGGAGGAGGGAACTATGGCTACACCTTC.